The entry below gives a single T cell receptor (beta chain) sequence along with its context. V was clipped by 4 bases and J by 5 bases, with 17 bases between them. This CDR3 contains 15 residues. Per the germline V gene, CDR1 is MNHEY and CDR2 is SVGAGI. This sample stems from a study of blood T cell repertoires in COVID-19. Study information: Donors in the United States, Italy and Spain gave samples during acute or convalescent COVID-19. The analysed material was cDNA or gDNA that came from T cells, B-cell-depleted T cells, or PBMCs.

Authors' methods: Amplification from reference gene primers served as the basis for estimated nucleated cell counts. Clones were sequenced by immunoSEQ multiplex PCR, and TCRdb holds only the in-frame ones, with some missing. The V and J calls and clone size were taken over from that table, and D and trimming were inferred from the DNA. The sample shows more than 90,000 clones, around 81% of them seen only once. The V gene is TRBV6-5, the J gene TRBJ2-5, with a tentative D call TRBD1 (6 bases). Material for sequencing was peripheral blood. This sequence was found in a man aged 55-75 years with acute or convalescent COVID-19. DNA of the CDR3: TGTGCCAGCAGTTCCCAAGGTACCAGGGGCGAGACCCAGTACTTC. Protein sequence: CASSSQGTRGETQYF.